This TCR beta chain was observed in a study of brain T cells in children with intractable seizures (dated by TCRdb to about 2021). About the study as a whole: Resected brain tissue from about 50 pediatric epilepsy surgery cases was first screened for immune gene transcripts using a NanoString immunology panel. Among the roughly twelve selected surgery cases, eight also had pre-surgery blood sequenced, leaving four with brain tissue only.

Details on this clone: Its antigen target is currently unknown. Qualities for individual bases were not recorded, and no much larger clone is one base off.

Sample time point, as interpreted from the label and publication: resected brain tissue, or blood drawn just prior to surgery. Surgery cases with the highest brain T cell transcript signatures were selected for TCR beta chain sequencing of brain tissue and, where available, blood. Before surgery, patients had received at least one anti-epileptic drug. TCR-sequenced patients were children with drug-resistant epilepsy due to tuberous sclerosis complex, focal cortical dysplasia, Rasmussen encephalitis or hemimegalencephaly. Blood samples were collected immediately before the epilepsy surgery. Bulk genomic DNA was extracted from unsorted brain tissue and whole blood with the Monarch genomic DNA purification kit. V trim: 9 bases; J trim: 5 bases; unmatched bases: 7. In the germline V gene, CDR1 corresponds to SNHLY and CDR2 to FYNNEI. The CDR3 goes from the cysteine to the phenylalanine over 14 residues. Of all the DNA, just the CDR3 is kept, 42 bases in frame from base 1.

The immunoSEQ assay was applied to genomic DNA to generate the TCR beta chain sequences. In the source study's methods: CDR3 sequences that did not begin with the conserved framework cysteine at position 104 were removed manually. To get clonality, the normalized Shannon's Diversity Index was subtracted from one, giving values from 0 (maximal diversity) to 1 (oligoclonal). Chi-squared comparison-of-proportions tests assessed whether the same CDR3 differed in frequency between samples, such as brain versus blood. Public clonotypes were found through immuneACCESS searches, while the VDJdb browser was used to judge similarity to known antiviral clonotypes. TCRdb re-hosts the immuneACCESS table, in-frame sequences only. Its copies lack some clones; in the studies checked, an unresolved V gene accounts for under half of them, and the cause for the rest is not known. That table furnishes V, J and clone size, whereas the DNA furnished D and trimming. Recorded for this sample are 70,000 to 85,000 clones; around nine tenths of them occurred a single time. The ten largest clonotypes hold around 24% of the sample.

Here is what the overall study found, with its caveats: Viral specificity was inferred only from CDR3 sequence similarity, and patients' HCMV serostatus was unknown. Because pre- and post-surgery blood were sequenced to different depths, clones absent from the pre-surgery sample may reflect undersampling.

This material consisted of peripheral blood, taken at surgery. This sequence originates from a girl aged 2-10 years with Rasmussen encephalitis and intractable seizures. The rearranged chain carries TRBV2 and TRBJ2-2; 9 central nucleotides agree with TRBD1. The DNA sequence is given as TGTGCCAGACGTGAGACAGGGGGAACCGGGGAGCTGTTTTTT. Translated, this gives CARRETGGTGELFF.